The following is a T cell receptor (beta chain) sequence with its context. What it binds is unknown. This CDR3 is 13 amino acids long. V lost 3 bases to trimming and J lost 6 bases, with 8 bases between them. Germline CDR1 ENHRY, CDR2 SYGVKD. This sample is drawn from a study of high-grade serous ovarian cancer treatment subgroups. Study-level findings and limits: CDR1 and CDR2 were left unanalyzed; analyses focused on CDR3. Repertoire similarity ranged roughly 0.1 to 0.79 between tumors of one patient.

Tumor samples were taken before definitive surgery or chemotherapy. The table came from immunoSEQ multiplex PCR; TCRdb's copy has only in-frame clones and leaves some out. The sample includes some 2,000 clones, under 80% of them seen just once. The clonotype comes from a human donor with high-grade serous ovarian cancer. The specimen sequenced was tumor tissue. V gene TRBV10-3 combines with J gene TRBJ2-2; a possible D gene is TRBD2 (5 bases). DNA of the CDR3: TGTGCCATCAGTGAAAACGGGGCCGGGGAGCTGTTTTTT. Translated: CAISENGAGELFF.